A single sample gave rise to the 30 T cell receptor beta chains below, sequenced in a study of blood T cell repertoires in COVID-19. Generated by immunoSEQ multiplex PCR, the TCRdb table keeps only in-frame clones and is missing some. The repertoire includes hundreds of thousands of clones, less than 85% of them detected once, and roughly 3.6% sits in the top ten. Sequencing input: peripheral blood. These receptors were taken from a woman aged 18-29 years with acute or convalescent COVID-19.

The DNA for the CDR3 is TGTGCCAGCAGTGAAGGAAAGCTTTCACCCCTCCACTTT. It specifies CASSEGKLSPLHF. The chain has TRBV6-1 and TRBJ1-6; no clear D. Germline CDR1 MNHNS, CDR2 SASEGT. This CDR3 spans 13 amino acids. V lost 1 base to trimming and J lost 9 bases, with 7 bases between them.

The CDR3 here is CASSRVGNTEAFF. CDR3 DNA: TGTGCCAGCAGCCGGGTAGGAAACACTGAAGCTTTCTTT. The genes are TRBV11-3 and TRBJ1-1, with D unclear. This CDR3 spans 13 amino acids. Germline CDR1 and CDR2: SGHNT and YENEEA. Deletions cut 5 bases from V and 2 bases from J, with 9 bases between.

This clone appeared a few times. This chain joins TRBV28 and TRBJ2-1; 13 bases align to TRBD2. The CDR3 consists of 16 residues. Per the germline V gene, CDR1 is MDHEN and CDR2 is SYDVKM. V lost 5 bases and J lost 1; bases outside the gene matches: 2. CDR3 protein: CASSETSGGSYNEQFF. DNA for the CDR3: TGTGCCAGCAGTGAGACTAGCGGGGGGTCCTACAATGAGCAGTTCTTC.

A few counts support this clone. The same CDR3 can be traced to other DNA sequences in this sample. The chain links TRBV19 to TRBJ1-2, with TRBD1 matching over 9 bases. The CDR3 is 15 amino acids. V was pared by 3 bases and J by 5 bases, with 7 bases of the junction left unmatched. CDR1 LNHDA and CDR2 SQIVND come from the germline V gene (reference sequence). This chain's CDR3 is CASSISRDRDYGYTF. The CDR3 coding sequence is TGTGCCAGTAGTATTTCGAGGGACAGGGATTATGGCTACACCTTC.

This chain links TRBV20-1 with TRBJ2-5; no clear D. With 2 bases removed from V and 5 bases from J, the gap between germline ends came to 6 bases. This CDR3 region has 11 residues. Germline CDR1 is DFQATT and CDR2 is SNEGSKA (reference sequence). This CDR3 is CSARFSETQYF. Written as DNA, the CDR3 is TGCAGTGCTAGATTCTCGGAGACCCAGTACTTC.

The J gene is TRBJ1-2, the V gene TRBV6-5; 10 bases match TRBD1. This CDR3 contains 13 residues. The V segment lost 8 bases and the J segment 3 bases; nucleotides outside the gene matches: 3. CDR1 is MNHEY and CDR2 is SVGAGI in the germline V gene. DNA of the CDR3: TGTGCCAGCCCCGGGACAGGGGACTATGGCTACACCTTC. Amino acids: CASPGTGDYGYTF.

The V call is TRBV6-6, the J call TRBJ1-2; 9 nucleotides match TRBD1. The germline V gene encodes CDR1 MNHNY and CDR2 SVGAGI (reference sequence). This CDR3 comprises 16 residues. The V and J ends lost 4 bases and 1 base, in that order; junction bases with no gene match: 7. The CDR3 DNA reads TGTGCCAGCAGTTCAGACAGGGGGGGAAGTAACTATGGCTACACCTTC. Amino acids: CASSSDRGGSNYGYTF.

In nucleotides, the CDR3 is TGTGCCACCGGGGACAGGGATCAGCCCCAGCATTTT. It is translated as CATGDRDQPQHF. The chain carries TRBV24-1 and TRBJ1-5, with TRBD1 matching 9 bases. The V gene's germline CDR1 is KGHDR and CDR2 SFDVKD. This CDR3 comprises 12 residues. J was trimmed by 5 bases and V by 9 bases; bases with no gene match: 1.

This rearrangement joins TRBV6-5 to TRBJ1-5, with 9 bases aligning to TRBD1. V shed 0 bases and J 5 bases; nucleotides not matched to a gene: 5. This CDR3 contains 16 residues. Germline CDR1 reads MNHEY; CDR2 reads SVGAGI. CDR3 in DNA: TGTGCCAGCAGTTACTCGTGGACAGGGGTCCATCAGCCCCAGCATTTT. Its translation: CASSYSWTGVHQPQHF.

The rearrangement joins TRBV10-1 to TRBJ2-3; 10 bases line up with TRBD1. Germline assignment: CDR1 WNHNN and CDR2 SYGVQD (reference sequence). With V trimmed by 6 bases and J by 3 bases, 6 bases remained unmatched. The CDR3 has 15 residues. The CDR3 nucleotides read TGCGCCAGCAGCCCCGGGACAGGGGAGACAGATACGCAGTATTTT. It encodes CASSPGTGETDTQYF.

This clone was counted ten times or more. The rearrangement links TRBV6-1 to TRBJ1-5; no clear D. Looked up from germline, CDR1 is MNHNS and CDR2 is SASEGT. With 3 bases removed from V and 6 bases from J, the gap between germline ends came to 15 bases. CDR3 size: 15 residues. CDR3 loop: CASSEQAPGGQPQHF. CDR3 nucleotide sequence: TGTGCCAGCAGTGAGCAGGCCCCAGGTGGTCAGCCCCAGCATTTT.

The rearrangement joins TRBV10-3 to TRBJ2-7, with D maybe TRBD2 (5 bases). Trimming took off 0 bases at V and 2 bases at J, with 8 bases between the two ends. The CDR3 runs 14 residues. Germline assignment: CDR1 ENHRY and CDR2 SYGVKD. CDR3 in DNA: TGTGCCATCAGTGAGTCAGCGGCAGCCTACGAGCAGTACTTC. Residues: CAISESAAAYEQYF.

The chain is built from TRBV7-2 and TRBJ2-5; D possibly corresponds to TRBD1 (7 bases). V gave up 5 bases and J gave up 5 bases, with 15 bases separating them. Germline CDR1 SGHTA, CDR2 FQGNSA. This CDR3 contains 14 residues. The CDR3 sequence is CASSPGAGGETQYF. In nucleotides, the CDR3 is TGTGCCAGCAGCCCAGGGGCAGGGGGGGAGACCCAGTACTTC.

This clone was recorded a few times. J is TRBJ1-5 and V is TRBV28; D remains unclear. Per the germline V gene, CDR1 is MDHEN and CDR2 is SYDVKM. Deletions cut 3 bases from V and 0 bases from J, with 21 bases between. This CDR3 is built from 19 residues. The CDR3 nucleotides are TGTGCCAGCAGTTTCTCTCTCATTACGGACTCTTATAGCAATCAGCCCCAGCATTTT. Translated, it gives CASSFSLITDSYSNQPQHF.

This chain links TRBV18 with TRBJ2-1, with 15 bases matching TRBD2. Trimming cost V 3 bases and J 10 bases; bases outside gene matches: 10. CDR3 length: 17 amino acids. Looked up from germline, CDR1 is KGHSH and CDR2 is LQKENI. In DNA, the CDR3 is TGTGCCAGCTCACCCCTGGGACTAGCGGGGGGCAGGCTGGAGCAGTTCTTC. Protein: CASSPLGLAGGRLEQFF.

The CDR3 region is CASSFLQNSNQPQHF. DNA of the CDR3: TGTGCCAGCAGCTTTTTACAGAATAGCAATCAGCCCCAGCATTTT. V gene TRBV5-6 combines with J gene TRBJ1-5; D gene unclear. V was pared by 2 bases and J by 0 bases, with 9 bases between. Germline loops: CDR1 SGHDT, CDR2 YYEEEE. This CDR3 comprises 15 residues.

This chain links TRBV3-1 (or the pseudogene TRBV3-2) with TRBJ1-2; D possibly corresponds to TRBD1 (5 bases). CDR3 length: 14 amino acids. Germline CDR1 reads LGHDT; CDR2 reads YNNKEL (reference sequence). The V end was cut by 0 bases, the J end by 10 bases, with 15 bases between. The DNA of the CDR3 is TGTGCCAGCAGCCAAGATAATGCAGGGTCGGCCTACACCTTC. Encoded protein: CASSQDNAGSAYTF.

The rearrangement joins TRBV6-5 to TRBJ2-1; TRBD2 matches at 11 bases. Looked up from germline, CDR1 is MNHEY and CDR2 is SVGAGI. The CDR3 runs 13 residues. Unmatched junction bases numbered 5, after V lost 4 bases and J lost 12 bases. CDR3 sequence: CASSLSGTSGQFF. CDR3 nucleotides: TGTGCCAGCAGTTTATCCGGGACTAGCGGGCAGTTCTTC.

The V call is TRBV5-1, the J call TRBJ1-1; D perhaps matches TRBD1 (6 bases). In germline, CDR1 is SGHRS, CDR2 YFSETQ. The CDR3 is made up of 14 amino acids. V was pared by 2 bases and J by 6 bases, with 14 bases between. CDR3 sequence (DNA): TGCGCCAGCAGCTTTCAGGACAGCTCTGCTGAAGCTTTCTTT. Translated: CASSFQDSSAEAFF.

The chain is built from TRBV7-9 and TRBJ2-5; D may be TRBD1 (5 bases). V lost 4 bases, J lost 5 bases, and 11 bases lay in between. Germline-derived CDR1 and CDR2 are SEHNR and FQNEAQ (reference sequence). This CDR3 region has 13 residues. CDR3 in DNA: TGTGCCAGCAGCTCCCCCCAGGGTGAGACCCAGTACTTC. This sequence encodes CASSSPQGETQYF. Supplemented by reference TRBV7-9 and TRBJ2-5, the full variable domain reads DTGVSQNPRHKITKRGQNVTFRCDPISEHNRLYWYRQTLGQGPEFLTYFQNEAQLEKSRLLSDRFSAERPKGSFSTLEIQRTEQGDSAMYLCASSSPQGETQYFGPGTRLLVL.

The V gene is TRBV11-2, the J gene TRBJ1-5; D not resolved. The ends were cut back, 0 bases at V and 11 bases at J, with 11 bases in the middle. Germline CDR1 reads SGHAT; CDR2 reads FQNNGV. The CDR3 runs 13 residues. The chain's CDR3 is CASSLDPGSAQHF. The CDR3 nucleotides read TGTGCCAGCAGCTTAGATCCAGGTTCGGCCCAGCATTTT.

The V gene is TRBV28, the J gene TRBJ1-4; 9 bases are shared with TRBD1. CDR1 and CDR2 from the germline V gene are MDHEN and SYDVKM. Trimming cost V 1 base and J 8 bases; bases outside gene matches: 8. The CDR3 loop spans 16 amino acids. This CDR3 reads CASSLSTGGGREKLFF. In nucleotides, the CDR3 is TGTGCCAGCAGTTTATCTACAGGGGGCGGAAGGGAAAAACTGTTTTTT.

The rearrangement uses TRBV7-9 and TRBJ1-1; D is ambiguous. CDR1 and CDR2 from the germline V gene are SEHNR and FQNEAQ (reference sequence). This CDR3 comprises 13 residues. The V and J ends lost 5 bases and 1 base respectively, with 8 bases between them. The CDR3: CASSPGANTEAFF. CDR3 in DNA: TGTGCCAGCAGCCCCGGAGCGAACACTGAAGCTTTCTTT.

The CDR3 sequence: CASSDHVETQYF. The CDR3 region has the DNA TGTGCCAGCAGTGACCATGTTGAGACCCAGTACTTC. The rearrangement uses TRBV25-1 and TRBJ2-5, with no clear D. The CDR3 extends over 12 amino acids. The germline V gene encodes CDR1 MGHDK and CDR2 SYGVNS. V lost 3 bases, J lost 5 bases, and 7 bases lay in between.

The chain combines TRBV19 with TRBJ2-1; 7 nucleotides align to TRBD1. The V segment lost 10 bases and the J segment 0 bases; nucleotides outside the gene matches: 3. This CDR3 comprises 13 residues. From germline, CDR1 is LNHDA and CDR2 SQIVND (reference sequence). CDR3 in amino acids: CATQGSSYNEQFF. Written as DNA, the CDR3 is TGTGCCACACAGGGGAGCTCCTACAATGAGCAGTTCTTC.

V is TRBV19 and J is TRBJ1-1, with a weak D call TRBD1 (5 bases). V shed 5 bases and J shed 4 bases, with 11 bases lying between them. Per germline, CDR1 LNHDA and CDR2 SQIVND (reference sequence). The CDR3 totals 13 residues. The CDR3 is CASSPQGLTEAFF. The CDR3 DNA follows: TGTGCCAGTAGTCCCCAGGGACTCACTGAAGCTTTCTTT.

This sequence joins TRBV9 and TRBJ2-5, with D possibly matching TRBD2 (6 bases). Germline CDR1 and CDR2: SGDLS and YYNGEE. Trimming took 3 bases from V and 4 from J, leaving 16 bases between them. The CDR3 is 15 residues long. CDR3 in DNA: TGTGCCAGCAGCGCCCCAGGGAACGGGAGAGAGACCCAGTACTTC. As protein: CASSAPGNGRETQYF.

This clone occurred once. The chain combines TRBV5-6 with TRBJ2-7; the D gene is possibly TRBD1 (6 bases). CDR3 length: 16 residues. Germline V gene lookup returns CDR1 SGHDT and CDR2 YYEEEE. V was pared by 2 bases and J by 0 bases, with 15 bases between. DNA of the CDR3: TGTGCCAGCAGCTTCTTCCGTGCGGACAGCTCCTACGAGCAGTACTTC. Translating gives CASSFFRADSSYEQYF.

The rearrangement uses TRBV11-2 and TRBJ2-7; 9 bases align to TRBD2. V shed 8 bases, J shed 4 bases, and the junction held 3 bases outside the gene matches. Germline-derived CDR1 and CDR2 are SGHAT and FQNNGV. This CDR3 comprises 12 residues. The CDR3 region has the DNA TGTGCCAGCCGAGCGGGGGGATACGAGCAGTACTTC. Amino acids: CASRAGGYEQYF.

This clone was seen only once. The V call is TRBV15, the J call TRBJ2-5; D not certain. Germline CDR1 and CDR2: LNHNV and YYDKDF (reference sequence). The V end lost 2 bases, the J end lost 1 base, and 5 bases lay between the germline ends. This CDR3 comprises 13 residues. As DNA, the CDR3 is TGTGCCACCAGCAGACAGGCCCAAGAGACCCAGTACTTC. Protein product: CATSRQAQETQYF.